These T cell receptor beta chains were read from a single sample in a study of blood T cell repertoires in COVID-19. Sequenced by immunoSEQ multiplex PCR; TCRdb stores in-frame clones only, minus some. The repertoire holds approximately 290,000 clones, just under 90% seen once, with more than 9.5% in the top ten. Sequenced sample: peripheral blood. Receptors originate from a woman aged 25 to 45 with COVID-19, enrolled during active disease. The CDR3 runs from the conserved cysteine through the conserved F or W. D genes are given only for firm matches. Clone size is stated in some rows and not others, as once, few, many or a class when expanded.

TRBV19	-	TRBJ1-5	-	CASSIRDSNQPQHF	TGTGCCAGTAGTATCCGGGATAGCAATCAGCCCCAGCATTTT
TRBV29-1	-	TRBJ2-7	-	CSATEWEAGDEQYF	TGCAGCGCTACAGAATGGGAAGCAGGGGACGAGCAGTACTTC
TRBV3-1/TRBV3-2	-	TRBJ1-2	-	CASSHPGKYYGYTF	TGTGCCAGCAGCCATCCAGGGAAGTACTATGGCTACACCTTC
TRBV5-6	-	TRBJ1-4	-	CASSLGSNEKLFF	TGTGCCAGCAGCTTGGGGAGTAATGAAAAACTGTTTTTT
TRBV6-4	-	TRBJ2-3	TRBD2	CASSDSTSATDTQYF	TGTGCCAGCAGTGACTCGACTAGCGCCACAGATACGCAGTATTTT
TRBV7-2	-	TRBJ2-7	TRBD2	CASSLAFLAAYEQYF	TGTGCCAGCAGCTTAGCTTTCCTAGCGGCCTACGAGCAGTACTTC
TRBV9	-	TRBJ1-1	TRBD1	CASSVPAPGQGETGTGGTEAFF	TGTGCCAGCAGCGTTCCCGCCCCCGGACAGGGGGAGACGGGCACGGGAGGTACTGAAGCTTTCTTT
TRBV30	-	TRBJ1-2	-	CAWSVGGRSYGYTF	TGTGCCTGGAGTGTAGGGGGACGAAGCTATGGCTACACCTTC
TRBV7-8	once	TRBJ1-5	-	CASSFEPGPQHF	TGTGCCAGCAGCTTTGAACCCGGTCCACAGCATTTT
TRBV19	-	TRBJ1-1	-	CASSILRRNTEAFF	TGTGCCAGTAGTATTTTACGGAGGAACACTGAAGCTTTCTTT
TRBV2	once	TRBJ1-1	-	CASSLKGRFLNTEAFF	TGTGCCAGCTCCCTCAAGGGGAGGTTTTTGAACACTGAAGCTTTCTTT
TRBV7-9	-	TRBJ2-7	-	CASSFLSRDEQYF	TGTGCCAGCAGCTTCCTGTCCAGGGACGAGCAGTACTTC
TRBV11-2	-	TRBJ2-3	-	CASSLVGGRTDTQYF	TGTGCCAGCAGCTTAGTCGGGGGACGCACAGATACGCAGTATTTT
TRBV5-1	-	TRBJ2-1	TRBD2	CASSLGTRLAGGYNEQFF	TGCGCCAGCAGCTTGGGGACAAGACTAGCGGGGGGGTACAATGAGCAGTTCTTC
TRBV25-1	once	TRBJ1-4	-	CASSPPDRPGEKLFF	TGTGCCAGCAGTCCTCCCGACAGGCCGGGTGAAAAACTGTTTTTT
TRBV19	-	TRBJ2-5	-	CASRDLREETQYF	TGTGCCAGCCGGGACTTAAGAGAAGAGACCCAGTACTTC
TRBV5-1	-	TRBJ1-5	-	CASSLDEDQPQHF	TGCGCCAGCAGCTTGGACGAGGATCAGCCCCAGCATTTT
TRBV5-1	-	TRBJ2-5	TRBD2	CASSLGTSGGETQYF	TGCGCCAGCAGCCTCGGAACTAGCGGGGGAGAGACCCAGTACTTC
TRBV6-5	-	TRBJ2-7	-	CASSYGDSSYEQYF	TGTGCCAGCAGTTATGGTGATAGCTCCTACGAGCAGTACTTC
TRBV28	-	TRBJ1-1	-	CASSLATGAVTEAFF	TGTGCCAGCAGTTTGGCGACAGGAGCCGTAACTGAAGCTTTCTTT
TRBV7-2	few	TRBJ1-2	TRBD1	CASSFYRTGESYGYTF	TGTGCCAGCAGCTTCTACCGGACAGGGGAAAGCTATGGCTACACCTTC
TRBV5-8	-	TRBJ1-3	-	CASSLWGDGNTIYF	TGTGCCAGCAGCTTGTGGGGGGATGGAAACACCATATATTTT
TRBV29-1	-	TRBJ2-7	-	CSVATVSEQYF	TGCAGCGTTGCGACAGTCTCCGAGCAGTACTTC
TRBV19	-	TRBJ1-6	TRBD1	CASKQGGTYNSPLHF	TGTGCCAGTAAACAGGGGGGTACCTATAATTCACCCCTCCACTTT
TRBV6-5	-	TRBJ2-7	TRBD1	CASSSQGGYEQYF	TGTGCCAGCAGTTCACAGGGGGGCTACGAGCAGTACTTC
TRBV9	-	TRBJ1-2	TRBD1	CASSALGRGDYGYTF	TGTGCCAGCAGCGCCCTGGGCAGGGGGGACTATGGCTACACCTTC
TRBV12-3/TRBV12-4	-	TRBJ1-1	TRBD1	CASRTTGAYGAFF	TGTGCCAGCAGGACCACAGGGGCCTACGGGGCTTTCTTT
TRBV5-1	once	TRBJ2-7	TRBD2	CASSLDAAGGYPYEQYF	TGCGCCAGCAGCTTGGACGCAGCGGGGGGGTATCCCTACGAGCAGTACTTC
TRBV3-1/TRBV3-2	-	TRBJ2-1	TRBD2	CASSLIGGVVNEQFF	TGTGCCAGCAGCCTAATCGGGGGGGTGGTCAATGAGCAGTTCTTC
TRBV7-6	-	TRBJ2-2	TRBD1	CASSRDRPNTGELFF	TGTGCCAGCAGCCGGGACAGGCCAAACACCGGGGAGCTGTTTTTT
TRBV4-1	once	TRBJ2-7	-	CASSHGSGAPYEQYF	TGCGCCAGCAGCCATGGTAGTGGGGCCCCCTACGAGCAGTACTTC